This T cell receptor (beta chain) was sequenced during a study of shared clonotypes between healthy human individuals. Overall study findings and caveats: As a rule, naive subsets had a larger estimated richness than memory subsets.

CDR1 and CDR2 from the germline V gene are MNHEY and SVGAGI. The CDR3 has 16 amino acids. The V gene end was trimmed by 1 base and the J gene end by 1 base; junction bases not matched to a gene: 6. Worth noting for this clone: Its antigen is currently unknown.

As handled by the study authors: ImmunoSEQ gave junction-only sequences without quality scores, so filtering differed. This table comes from immunoSEQ multiplex PCR, and its TCRdb copy is limited to in-frame clones, with some not included. V and J calls and clone size are as listed in that table; D and trimming were resolved from the DNA. The sample has under 1,900,000 clones; approximately 98.5% are singletons. The gene calls are TRBV6-5 and TRBJ1-1, with 7 bases matching TRBD1. Sequenced sample: naive CD4+ T cells sorted from blood. Subset described: CD45RA+ positively selected. The TCR sequence derives from a man aged 30 to 45 in good health. CDR3 in DNA: TGTGCCAGCAGTTACTTACCTCGGACAGGGAACACTGAAGCTTTCTTT. This encodes CASSYLPRTGNTEAFF.